These 4 T cell receptor beta chains were sequenced from one sample in a study of shared clonotypes between healthy human individuals. Using immunoSEQ multiplex PCR, the repertoire was profiled, and TCRdb retains in-frame clones only, with some absent. The table shows approximately 2.5 million clones, with around 94% occurring only once. Source material: naive CD4+ T cells sorted from blood. Subset described: CD45RA+ positively selected. These receptors were obtained from a young man in good health.

This chain joins TRBV7-2 and TRBJ2-5; perhaps TRBD1 as D (5 bases). This CDR3 contains 18 residues. V was pared by 0 bases and J by 3 bases, with 20 bases between. Looked up from germline, CDR1 is SGHTA and CDR2 is FQGNSA. This chain's CDR3 is CASSLAHPGKNSKETQYF. CDR3 DNA sequence: TGTGCCAGCAGCTTAGCGCATCCAGGGAAAAACTCAAAAGAGACCCAGTACTTC.

The chain couples TRBV7-9 to TRBJ1-2, with unresolved D. V was trimmed by 4 bases and J by 1 base, leaving 10 bases between them. CDR3 length equals 14 residues. The germline V gene has CDR1 SEHNR and CDR2 FQNEAQ (reference sequence). The CDR3 nucleotides read TGTGCCAGCAGCTACCCGACACATAACTATGGCTACACCTTC. Translation gives CASSYPTHNYGYTF. The whole variable domain, remainder taken from reference TRBV7-9 and TRBJ1-2, is DTGVSQNPRHKITKRGQNVTFRCDPISEHNRLYWYRQTLGQGPEFLTYFQNEAQLEKSRLLSDRFSAERPKGSFSTLEIQRTEQGDSAMYLCASSYPTHNYGYTFGSGTRLTVV.

The chain uses TRBV18 and TRBJ2-7; D is possibly TRBD1 or TRBD2 (5 bases each). The germline gives CDR1 KGHSH, CDR2 LQKENI. This CDR3 has 13 residues. With 6 bases removed from V and 3 bases from J, the gap between germline ends came to 12 bases. CDR3 region: CASSTGRFYEQYF. Written as DNA, the CDR3 is TGTGCCAGCTCCACGGGACGGTTCTACGAGCAGTACTTC.

This rearrangement joins TRBV5-1 to TRBJ2-3; TRBD2 matches at 8 bases. This CDR3 contains 14 residues. V lost 4 bases and J lost 4; bases outside the gene matches: 5. Germline values: CDR1 SGHRS, CDR2 YFSETQ. The chain's CDR3 is CASSQGLVADTQYF. Here the CDR3 DNA reads TGCGCCAGCAGCCAGGGACTAGTAGCAGATACGCAGTATTTT. The full variable domain, rest sourced from reference TRBV5-1 and TRBJ2-3, is KAGVTQTPRYLIKTRGQQVTLSCSPISGHRSVSWYQQTPGQGLQFLFEYFSETQRNKGNFPGRFSGRQFSNSRSEMNVSTLELGDSALYLCASSQGLVADTQYFGPGTRLTVL.